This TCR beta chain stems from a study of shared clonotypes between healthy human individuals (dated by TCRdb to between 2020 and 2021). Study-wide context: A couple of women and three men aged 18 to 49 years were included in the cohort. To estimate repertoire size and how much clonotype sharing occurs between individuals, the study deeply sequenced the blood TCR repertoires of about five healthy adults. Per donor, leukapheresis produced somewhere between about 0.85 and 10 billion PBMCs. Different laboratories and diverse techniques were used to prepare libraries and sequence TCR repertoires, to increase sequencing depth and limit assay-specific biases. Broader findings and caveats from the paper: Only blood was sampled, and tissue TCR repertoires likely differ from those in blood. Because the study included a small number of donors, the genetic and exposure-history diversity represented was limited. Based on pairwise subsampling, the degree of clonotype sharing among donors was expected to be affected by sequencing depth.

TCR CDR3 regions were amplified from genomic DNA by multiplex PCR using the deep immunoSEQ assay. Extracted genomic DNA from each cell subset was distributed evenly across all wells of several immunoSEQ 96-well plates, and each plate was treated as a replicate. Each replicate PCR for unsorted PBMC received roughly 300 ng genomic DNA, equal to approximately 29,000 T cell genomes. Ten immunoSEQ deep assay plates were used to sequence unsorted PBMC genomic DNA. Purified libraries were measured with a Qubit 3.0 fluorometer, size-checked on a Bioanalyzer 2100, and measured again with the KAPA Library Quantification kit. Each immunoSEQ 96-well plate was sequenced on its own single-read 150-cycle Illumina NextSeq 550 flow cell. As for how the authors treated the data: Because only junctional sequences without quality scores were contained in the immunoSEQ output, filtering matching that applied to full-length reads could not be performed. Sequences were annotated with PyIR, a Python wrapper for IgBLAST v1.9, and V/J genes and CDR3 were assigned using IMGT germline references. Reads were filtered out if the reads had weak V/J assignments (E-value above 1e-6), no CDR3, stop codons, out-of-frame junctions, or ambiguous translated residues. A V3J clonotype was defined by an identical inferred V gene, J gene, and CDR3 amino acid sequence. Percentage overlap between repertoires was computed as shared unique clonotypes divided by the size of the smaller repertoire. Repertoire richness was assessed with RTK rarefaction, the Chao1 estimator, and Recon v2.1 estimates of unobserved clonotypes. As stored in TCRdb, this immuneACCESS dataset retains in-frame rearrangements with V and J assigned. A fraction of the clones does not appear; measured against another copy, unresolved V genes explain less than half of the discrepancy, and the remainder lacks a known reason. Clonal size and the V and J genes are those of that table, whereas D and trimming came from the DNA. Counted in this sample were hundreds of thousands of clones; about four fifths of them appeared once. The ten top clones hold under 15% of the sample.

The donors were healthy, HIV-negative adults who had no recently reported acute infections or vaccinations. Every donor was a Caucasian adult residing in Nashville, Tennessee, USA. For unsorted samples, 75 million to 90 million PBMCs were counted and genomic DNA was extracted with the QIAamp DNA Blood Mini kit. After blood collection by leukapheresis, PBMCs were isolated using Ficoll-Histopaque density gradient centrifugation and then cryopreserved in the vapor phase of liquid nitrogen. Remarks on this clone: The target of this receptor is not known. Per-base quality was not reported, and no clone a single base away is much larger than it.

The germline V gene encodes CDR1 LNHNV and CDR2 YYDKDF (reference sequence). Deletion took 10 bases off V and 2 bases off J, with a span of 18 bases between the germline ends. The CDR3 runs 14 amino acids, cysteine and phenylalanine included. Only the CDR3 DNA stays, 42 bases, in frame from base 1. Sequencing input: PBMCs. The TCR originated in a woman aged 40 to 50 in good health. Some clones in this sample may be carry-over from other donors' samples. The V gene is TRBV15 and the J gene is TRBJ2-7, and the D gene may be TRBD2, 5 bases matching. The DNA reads TGTGCCATCCAATCCGGGGAGCGCCCCTACGAGCAGTACTTC. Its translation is CAIQSGERPYEQYF.